The entry below describes one TCR beta chain. Its binding antigen is unknown. No much larger clone is present one base from it, and per-base qualities are unavailable. The record originates from a study of cytomegalovirus exposure and HLA in healthy donors (dated by TCRdb to the late 2010s). Some background on the complete study: A later analysis indicated that the 90 to 150 validation repertoires were generated on the platform also employed for the 666 repertoires of the first cohort. The aim of the study was to test whether cataloging public T cell receptors could identify signatures of past pathogen exposure. Besides the first cohort of around 670 subjects, a separate validation cohort made up of roughly 120 different subjects was used. The study combined high-throughput TCR immunosequencing, statistical association of individual TCRs with disease status, and machine learning to predict cytomegalovirus infection status. Beyond this particular receptor, the publication reports: A total of 150 to 200 TCR beta chains were listed by the study as associated with cytomegalovirus. In a later analysis, TCRs clustered in the first cohort were found to also tend to co-occur in the 100 to 150 validation repertoires, with 90% to 95% of cluster scores above 0. According to the authors, the approach could potentially be generalized to other disease states and immunological phenotypes. While some public TCRs were present in many individuals, most TCR sequences turned up only very rarely across donors. Cytomegalovirus status was reported to be diagnosed by the classifier with high specificity and sensitivity in both the original and validation cohorts. In vitro tests confirmed that three of the cytomegalovirus-associated TCR beta chains recognize cytomegalovirus antigens. A later analysis had no HLA typing for the validation cohort, so co-occurrence there was scored across all 110 or so repertoires.

Donors formed part of the validation cohort, which comprised over a hundred subjects and was distinct from the first cohort of several hundred subjects. The library relied on the immunoSEQ multiplex PCR assay. Per the authors' processing: A statistical classification framework was built to diagnose cytomegalovirus status from the catalog of TCR beta chain sequences. Drawn from immuneACCESS, this table holds only the in-frame rearrangements with V and J called that TCRdb kept. Clones are partly lost; checked studies trace under half to an unresolved V gene and leave the rest unexplained. V, J and clone size are taken as reported in that table, and D and trimming were inferred from the DNA itself. The sample includes under 200,000 clones, with about three quarters observed a single time. The ten largest account for around 1.2% of the sample. Here V drops 1 base and J drops 5 bases, and the junction holds 5 bases not matched to any gene. There are 15 amino acids in the CDR3, from cysteine to phenylalanine inclusive. Of all the DNA, just the CDR3 is kept, 45 bases in frame from base 1. CDR1 and CDR2 (MNHEY, SVGAGI) derive from the germline V gene.

Recombination linked TRBV6-5 to TRBJ1-2; TRBD1 aligns with 9 central bases. The sequence was obtained from a woman aged 25-40 years in good health and CMV-seronegative. Sequencing used PBMCs. The DNA reads TGTGCCAGCAGTTACTTGGACAGGGGAAGGTATGGCTACACCTTC. It codes for CASSYLDRGRYGYTF.